Shown below are 32 T cell receptor beta chains from a single sample sequenced in a study of post-analysis software for immune sequencing data. Findings and caveats of the study: With TRBV5-6, TRBV5-1 and TRBV20-1 included, 4 or 5 TRBV segments were more frequent in patients than in controls.

These receptors are not linked to any known antigen. Unique molecular identifiers were built into the TCR beta cDNA libraries. TCRdb analysed the PCR reads with MiXCR anew, one entry per CDR3 protein. The sample lists a few hundred thousand distinct CDR3 sequences, less than 40% occurring once. Sequenced material: blood. These receptors all stem from a girl under 18 with multiple sclerosis.

V gene TRBV6-5 combines with J gene TRBJ1-3; TRBD1 might be the D (6 bases). Per germline, CDR1 MNHEY and CDR2 SVGAGI. The CDR3 has 16 amino acids. With 5 bases removed from V and 2 bases from J, the gap between germline ends came to 16 bases. This CDR3 is CASSTRTVTTGNTIYF. The DNA of the CDR3 is TGTGCCAGCAGTACTCGGACAGTGACCACTGGAAACACCATATATTTT.

In regard to this clonotype: A read error may produce the germline difference seen at one junction end. The chain is built from TRBV5-1 and TRBJ2-4, with 8 nucleotides matching TRBD1. The germline V gene has CDR1 SGHRS and CDR2 YFSETQ. The CDR3 runs to 14 residues. CDR3 bases: TGCGTCAGCAGCATCGACAGGGGCTCAAACATTCAGTACTTC. Translating it yields CVSSIDRGSNIQYF.

This chain links TRBV12-3 or TRBV12-4 with TRBJ1-4; 9 bases agree with TRBD1. V lost 6 bases and J lost 11; bases outside the gene matches: 16. This CDR3 is 16 amino acids long. DNA of the CDR3: TGTGCCAGCAGCTCCCCACAGGGGGCGCGAGTGGAGAAACTGTTTTTT. Its protein is CASSSPQGARVEKLFF.

There are many counts of this clonotype. This chain connects TRBV7-9 to TRBJ1-5; unclear D gene. The CDR3 has 15 amino acids. Trimming stripped 5 bases from V and 0 bases from J, with 11 bases between. The germline V gene encodes CDR1 SEHNR and CDR2 FQNEAQ (reference sequence). CDR3 loop: CASSTHSNSNQPQHF. The CDR3 bases are TGTGCCAGCAGCACCCACTCTAATAGCAATCAGCCCCAGCATTTT.

There are a few counts of this clonotype. The V gene is TRBV6-1, the J gene TRBJ2-5; unclear D gene. This CDR3 has 11 residues. The germline V gene encodes CDR1 MNHNS and CDR2 SASEGT. Between the trimmed V and J ends, which lost 7 bases and 5 bases, there was a span of 8 bases. This chain's CDR3 is CASTNRETQYF. As DNA, the CDR3 is TGTGCCAGCACCAATAGGGAGACCCAGTACTTC.

There are a few counts of this clonotype. The chain carries TRBV20-1 and TRBJ2-5; a possible D gene is TRBD1 (7 bases). CDR1 and CDR2 (germline): DFQATT, SNEGSKA (reference sequence). V was cut by 1 base and J by 4 bases, with 16 bases left in between. The CDR3 has 15 residues. Here the CDR3 reads CSARVSGGPGETQYF. The DNA of the CDR3 is TGCAGTGCTAGAGTCTCAGGGGGGCCGGGAGAGACCCAGTACTTC.

This clonotype was recorded a few times. J is TRBJ1-2 and V is TRBV10-2, with unresolved D. Germline V gene data show CDR1 as WSHSY and CDR2 as SAAADI. The CDR3 runs 14 residues. Trimming shortened V by 0 bases and J by 1 base, and 6 bases separated the two germline ends. CDR3 protein: CASSESGRNYGYTF. The CDR3 DNA reads as TGCGCCAGCAGTGAGTCTGGCCGTAACTATGGCTACACCTTC.

This clonotype occurred a few times. The chain has TRBV6-5 and TRBJ2-3, with D possibly matching TRBD2 (5 bases). The CDR3 has 13 residues. The germline V gene has CDR1 MNHEY and CDR2 SVGAGI. V lost 4 bases and J lost 6, with 11 bases in between. Here the CDR3 DNA reads TGTGCCAGCAGTTCTGGACTGTTGGATACGCAGTATTTT. Translation: CASSSGLLDTQYF.

Of note for this clonotype: A read error is possible here, since a much larger clone lies one base away. This chain joins TRBV4-1 and TRBJ2-7; no clear D. The CDR3 loop spans 12 amino acids. Germline CDR1 MGHRA, CDR2 YSYEKL. The CDR3 bases are TGCGCCGGCAGCCAAGACCAAGGAGAGCAGTACTTC. Translating gives CAGSQDQGEQYF.

This clonotype was counted between two and nine times. V gene TRBV7-2 combines with J gene TRBJ2-5, with D possibly TRBD2 on 5 matching bases. Per the germline V gene, CDR1 is SGHTA and CDR2 is FQGNSA. This CDR3 is 13 amino acids long. V was clipped by 8 bases and J by 5 bases, with 15 bases between them. The CDR3 protein is CASCKRVGETQYF. The CDR3 bases are TGTGCCAGCTGCAAGAGGGTGGGGGAGACCCAGTACTTC. Full variable domain (missing parts from reference TRBV7-2 and TRBJ2-5): GAGVSQSPSNKVTEKGKDVELRCDPISGHTALYWYRQSLGQGLEFLIYFQGNSAPDKSGLPSDRFSAERTGGSVSTLTIQRTQQEDSAVYLCASCKRVGETQYFGPGTRLLVL.

This clonotype was seen only a few times. This sequence joins TRBV7-3 and TRBJ2-5, with a weak D call TRBD2 (6 bases). V gave up 4 bases and J gave up 3 bases, with 9 bases separating them. CDR3 length: 13 residues. Germline V CDR1 and CDR2: SGHTA, FQGTGA. Here the CDR3 reads CASSSPGEETQYF. The CDR3 DNA follows: TGTGCCAGCAGCTCCCCGGGGGAAGAGACCCAGTACTTC.

The J gene is TRBJ2-5, the V gene TRBV4-1; D is undetermined. The V end was cut by 0 bases, the J end by 5 bases, with 10 bases between. The germline V gene encodes CDR1 MGHRA and CDR2 YSYEKL. The CDR3 sequence is 14 residues long. The CDR3, as DNA: TGCGCCAGCAGCCAAGATGGGTATGGGGAGACCCAGTACTTC. Its protein is CASSQDGYGETQYF.

The rearrangement uses TRBV11-2 and TRBJ2-2; 10 bases align to TRBD2. This CDR3 has 18 residues. Germline trimming cut 5 bases from V and 4 bases from J; bases unmatched to any gene: 13. From germline, CDR1 is SGHAT and CDR2 FQNNGV. CDR3 sequence: CASSPRGTWTSGTGELFF. In nucleotides, the CDR3 is TGTGCCAGCAGCCCAAGGGGGACTTGGACTAGCGGCACCGGGGAGCTGTTTTTT.

This rearrangement joins TRBV15 to TRBJ2-5, with 11 bases that match TRBD2. In germline, CDR1 is LNHNV, CDR2 YYDKDF (reference sequence). V was clipped by 3 bases and J by 5 bases; unmatched bases: 11. CDR3 length: 17 amino acids. CDR3 sequence: CATSRPTSGAPKETQYF. The CDR3 nucleotides read TGTGCCACCAGCAGGCCGACTAGCGGGGCCCCGAAGGAGACCCAGTACTTC.

In this sample, this clonotype turned up a few times. The CDR3 loop reads CASTKTTGVEQYF. The CDR3 DNA follows: TGTGCCAGCACCAAAACCACAGGGGTCGAGCAGTACTTC. This chain uses TRBV6-5 with TRBJ2-5, with 7 bases identical to TRBD1. The J call may be incorrect, as the DNA end agrees better with TRBJ2-7. The CDR3 runs to 13 residues. Germline values: CDR1 MNHEY, CDR2 SVGAGI.

Of note for this clonotype: This may arise from a read error, as a much more abundant clone is one base away. The chain is built from TRBV28 and TRBJ1-2; TRBD1 matches 8 bases. The CDR3 sequence is 13 residues long. Germline V gives CDR1 MDHEN, CDR2 SYDVKM. Written as DNA, the CDR3 is TGTACCAGCAGCCCCGACAGGGGCTATGGCTACACCTTC. This translates into CTSSPDRGYGYTF.

The genes are TRBV20-1 and TRBJ2-7; 8 bases are shared with TRBD2. The CDR3 runs to 14 residues. With V trimmed by 6 bases and J by 4 bases, 11 bases remained unmatched. CDR1 is DFQATT and CDR2 is SNEGSKA in the germline V gene (reference sequence). The CDR3 reads CSAPRGGSWYEQYF. In nucleotides, the CDR3 is TGCAGTGCCCCCCGGGGGGGCAGTTGGTACGAGCAGTACTTC.

This clonotype was seen a few times. The chain links TRBV3-1 to TRBJ2-4; possible D gene TRBD2, 5 bases. TRBJ2-5 explains the end of the DNA better; the J call may be wrong. This CDR3 contains 16 residues. Germline V gives CDR1 LGHDT, CDR2 YNNKEL (reference sequence). CDR3 region: CASSPPSRRFWETQYF. The CDR3 DNA reads as TGTGCCAGCAGCCCCCCTAGCCGTCGGTTCTGGGAGACCCAGTACTTC.

This chain connects TRBV29-1 to TRBJ2-1; perhaps TRBD2 as D (7 bases). Germline V gene data show CDR1 as SQVTM and CDR2 as ANQGSEA. This CDR3 is 16 amino acids long. V was clipped by 7 bases and J by 7 bases, with 26 bases between them. CDR3 protein: CSAAGAGRLGMNEQFF. The CDR3 DNA is TGCAGCGCCGCGGGGGCTGGACGACTAGGTATGAATGAGCAGTTCTTC.

This clonotype was recorded a few times. The chain employs TRBV10-3 and TRBJ2-7; TRBD2 aligns across 8 bases. Germline CDR1 reads ENHRY; CDR2 reads SYGVKD. CDR3 length: 15 amino acids. With 5 bases clipped from V and 6 bases from J, the junction kept 12 bases outside the gene matches. CDR3 sequence (DNA): TGTGCCATCAGTCGGAACCGGGAGGGTCTGGTCGAGCAGTACTTC. Its protein is CAISRNREGLVEQYF.

The chain recombines TRBV10-2 with TRBJ2-3; no clear D. Trimming left V 2 bases short and J 4 bases short, with 10 bases between. Germline-derived CDR1 and CDR2 are WSHSY and SAAADI. This CDR3 comprises 14 residues. For the CDR3, the DNA is TGCGCCAGCAGTGAGACTGGCTACGCAGATACGCAGTATTTT. Amino acids: CASSETGYADTQYF.

This sequence joins TRBV7-6 and TRBJ2-7; D is possibly TRBD2 (6 bases). The CDR3 spans 14 residues. Trimming took off 5 bases at V and 1 base at J, with 12 bases between the two ends. The germline V gene has CDR1 SGHVS and CDR2 FNYEAQ. The CDR3 spells CASSLLTRSYEQYF. Written as DNA, the CDR3 is TGTGCCAGCAGCCTCCTGACTAGATCCTACGAGCAGTACTTC.

This clonotype has just a few counts. This chain uses TRBV28 with TRBJ2-4; tentative D call: TRBD2 (6 bases). V was trimmed by 3 bases and J by 2 bases, leaving 8 bases between them. Germline CDR1 reads MDHEN; CDR2 reads SYDVKM. The CDR3 runs 14 residues. CDR3 bases: TGTGCCAGCAGTTTGGAGGGACCCAAAAACATTCAGTACTTC. Translating it yields CASSLEGPKNIQYF. Drawing the rest from reference TRBV28 and TRBJ2-4, the complete variable domain is DVKVTQSSRYLVKRTGEKVFLECVQDMDHENMFWYRQDPGLGLRLIYFSYDVKMKEKGDIPEGYSVSREKKERFSLILESASTNQTSMYLCASSLEGPKNIQYFGAGTRLSVL.

The chain is built from TRBV14 and TRBJ2-1; D ambiguous. V lost 3 bases to trimming and J lost 7 bases, with 16 bases between them. The length of the CDR3 is 15 residues. Germline loops: CDR1 SGHDN, CDR2 FVKESK. The CDR3 nucleotides are TGTGCCAGCAGCCATATCCCAGGACCACAGAATGAGCAGTTCTTC. Translated, it gives CASSHIPGPQNEQFF.

This clonotype was recorded a few times. The chain recombines TRBV15 with TRBJ1-2; D is unresolved. The V end was cut by 0 bases, the J end by 1 base, with 6 bases between. Per the germline V gene, CDR1 is LNHNV and CDR2 is YYDKDF (reference sequence). The CDR3 extends over 14 amino acids. CDR3 nucleotides: TGTGCCACCAGCAGAGATGGGGTTAACTATGGCTACACCTTC. Translated, it gives CATSRDGVNYGYTF.

This chain connects TRBV2 to TRBJ2-3; the D gene is possibly TRBD2 (5 bases). The germline CDR1 and CDR2 sequences are SNHLY and FYNNEI. The CDR3 extends over 14 amino acids. The V end lost 8 bases, the J end lost 4 bases, and 16 bases lay between the germline ends. CDR3 in amino acids: CASSASGFPDTQYF. CDR3 in DNA: TGTGCCAGCTCTGCGAGCGGCTTTCCAGATACGCAGTATTTT.

A few counts support this clonotype. The chain combines TRBV6-1 with TRBJ2-7; TRBD2 might be the D (7 bases). The CDR3 extends over 14 amino acids. Germline CDR1 reads MNHNS; CDR2 reads SASEGT. V was cut by 2 bases and J by 6 bases, with 14 bases left in between. CDR3 in amino acids: CASSELGGAGEQYF. CDR3 sequence (DNA): TGTGCCAGCAGTGAACTAGGGGGGGCAGGCGAGCAGTACTTC.

This clonotype was counted ten times or more. The CDR3 is CSVLGRGLYEQYF. In nucleotides, the CDR3 is TGCAGCGTCCTCGGTAGGGGGCTCTACGAGCAGTACTTC. The chain is built from TRBV29-1 and TRBJ2-7; TRBD1 agrees at 7 bases. Germline lookup yields CDR1 SQVTM and CDR2 ANQGSEA. CDR3 length: 13 amino acids. The trim removed 6 bases at V and 3 bases at J, leaving 8 bases unmatched.

This chain links TRBV20-1 with TRBJ1-4, with TRBD1 matching over 7 bases. Germline lookup yields CDR1 DFQATT and CDR2 SNEGSKA (reference sequence). The ends lost 3 bases at V and 4 bases at J; junction bases unmatched: 8. The CDR3 sequence is 15 residues long. CDR3 sequence (DNA): TGCAGTGCTAGTTCCGGACAGGAGCTTAATGAAAAACTGTTTTTT. Translating gives CSASSGQELNEKLFF.

The chain has TRBV6-2 or TRBV6-3 and TRBJ1-1; D gene uncertain. This CDR3 spans 11 amino acids. Between the trimmed V and J ends, which lost 5 bases and 5 bases, there was a span of 6 bases. Germline CDR1 MNHEY, CDR2 SVGEGT. The CDR3 here is CASSTGTEAFF. CDR3 nucleotide sequence: TGTGCCAGCAGTACTGGGACTGAAGCTTTCTTT.

This clonotype was seen a few times. V and J are TRBV5-1 and TRBJ2-5; the D gene is possibly TRBD1 (6 bases). CDR1 and CDR2 (germline): SGHRS, YFSETQ. This CDR3 has 15 residues. Trimming took off 4 bases at V and 1 base at J, with 14 bases between the two ends. In DNA, the CDR3 is TGCGCCAGCAGCCAACTGGCAGGGGTCCAAGAGACCCAGTACTTC. It encodes CASSQLAGVQETQYF.

The chain has TRBV18 and TRBJ2-3; D might be TRBD1 or TRBD2, each matching 5 bases. The germline V gene encodes CDR1 KGHSH and CDR2 LQKENI. V lost 1 base and J 5 bases, leaving 13 bases between the germline ends. The CDR3 contains 15 residues. The CDR3 nucleotides read TGTGCCAGCTCACCACGTGACCAGGGAGTAGATACGCAGTATTTT. Translation: CASSPRDQGVDTQYF.